These T cell receptor beta chains were read from a single sample in a study of spatial heterogeneity in lung cancer. A single record per CDR3 protein comes from TCRdb applying MiXCR to the 5' RACE reads. The sample holds 18,000 or so distinct CDR3 sequences, around 6.5% seen once. Sequencing was performed on lung tumor tissue, taken at surgery. Receptors were obtained from a female donor with early-stage non-small cell lung cancer. The CDR3 runs from the conserved cysteine through the conserved F or W. D genes are given only for firm matches. The size field is filled for only some rows; it gives once, few, many or a size class.

d_gene	v_gene	j_gene	abundance	CDR3nt	CDR3aa
TRBD2	TRBV29-1	TRBJ2-1	many	TGCAGCGTTGAATTTACGGCGGGAGGGTCCTACAATGAGCAGTTCTTC	CSVEFTAGGSYNEQFF
-	TRBV5-4	TRBJ2-5	many	TGTGCCAGCAGCTTTAAAAGGGTATCGGGCCAAGAGACCCAGTACTTC	CASSFKRVSGQETQYF
-	TRBV27	TRBJ2-5	many	TGTGCCAGCAGCCACGGGAGCTTGAAGACCCAGTACTTC	CASSHGSLKTQYF
-	TRBV27	TRBJ2-7	-	TGTGCCAGCAGTCCGTCATCCCCTTACGAGCAGTACTTC	CASSPSSPYEQYF
TRBD2	TRBV27	TRBJ2-7	-	TGTGCCAGTCAGGGACTAGCGGGAGGCTTGTACGAGCAGTACTTC	CASQGLAGGLYEQYF
-	TRBV19	TRBJ2-5	many	TGTGCCAGTAGTATAGACGCCGGGACTGAACAGTACTTC	CASSIDAGTEQYF
-	TRBV25-1	TRBJ2-5	-	TGTGCCAGCAGTGAAGGGGCAGGGACGTTTCCAGAGACCCAGTACTTC	CASSEGAGTFPETQYF
TRBD1	TRBV28	TRBJ2-5	many	TGTGCCAGCAGTCCCTCCGGGACAGGAGGGGAAGAGACCCAGTACTTC	CASSPSGTGGEETQYF
-	TRBV6-1	TRBJ2-3	many	TGTGCCAGCAGTGACACTAGATCCACCACAGATACGCAGTATTTT	CASSDTRSTTDTQYF
TRBD1	TRBV6-2/TRBV6-3	TRBJ1-5	many	TGTGCCAGCAGTTACACGACAGGGAAAAACCAGCCCCAGCATTTT	CASSYTTGKNQPQHF
-	TRBV5-1	TRBJ1-1	many	TGCGCCAGCAGGGTGAACCCGAACACTGAAGCTTTCTTT	CASRVNPNTEAFF
TRBD2	TRBV27	TRBJ2-7	many	TGTGCCAGCGGCACACAGCGGGGCTACGAGCAGTACTTC	CASGTQRGYEQYF
-	TRBV7-2	TRBJ2-5	many	TGTGCCAGCAGCTTAGGACGGGATGAGACCCAGTACTTC	CASSLGRDETQYF
TRBD2	TRBV9	TRBJ2-1	medium-sized	TGTGCCAGCAGCGGGGCTAGCGGGAGGGCCGGTGAGCAGTTCTTC	CASSGASGRAGEQFF
-	TRBV28	TRBJ1-2	few	TGTGCCAGCAGTTTCTATCGGGGAGACGGCTACACCTTC	CASSFYRGDGYTF
-	TRBV29-1	TRBJ1-2	few	TGCAGCGTCAGCCTGGGCAGTGAGAACTATGGCTACACCTTC	CSVSLGSENYGYTF
-	TRBV7-9	TRBJ2-2	medium-sized	TGTGCCAGCAGCTTTGAGACTAGCACCGGGGAGCTGTTTTTT	CASSFETSTGELFF
-	TRBV20-1	TRBJ2-3	many	TGCAGTGCTAGTCGGGGGGATACGCAGTATTTT	CSASRGDTQYF
-	TRBV4-2	TRBJ2-3	many	TGTGCCAGCAGCCAGGGACGGGGCACAGATACGCAGTATTTT	CASSQGRGTDTQYF
-	TRBV4-2	TRBJ2-3	many	TGTGCCAGCAGCGGAAATGGTCAGGAGTCAGATACGCAGTATTTT	CASSGNGQESDTQYF
-	TRBV7-9	TRBJ2-3	many	TGTGCCAGCAGCTTAGTGAGGACCCAGACAGATACGCAGTATTTT	CASSLVRTQTDTQYF
-	TRBV30	TRBJ1-1	-	TGTGCCTGGAGTGTTGGCTATCTGAACACTGAAGCTTTCTTT	CAWSVGYLNTEAFF
-	TRBV7-3	TRBJ1-2	many	TGTGCCAGCAGCTTAGGGGGTATCTATGGCTACACCTTC	CASSLGGIYGYTF
-	TRBV14	TRBJ1-1	many	TGTGCCAGCAGCCGCAGCGGACGGAGGAACACTGAAGCTTTCTTT	CASSRSGRRNTEAFF
-	TRBV18	TRBJ2-1	many	TGTGCCAGCTCGCTCCAGGGTGCCGATTACAATGAGCAGTTCTTC	CASSLQGADYNEQFF
-	TRBV4-3	TRBJ2-1	few	TGCGCCAGCAGCCAAGAACTGGGTATCGAGCAGTTCTTC	CASSQELGIEQFF
TRBD1	TRBV27	TRBJ2-7	many	TGTGCCAGCTCCGACCGGTGGGACAGGGAATACGAGCAGTACTTC	CASSDRWDREYEQYF
-	TRBV4-1	TRBJ1-2	-	TGCGCCAGCAGCCAAGTCGCCAGGGGTGACTATGGCTACACCTTC	CASSQVARGDYGYTF
-	TRBV7-2	TRBJ1-5	-	TGTGCCAGCAGCTTCTCCCGTTCAGGAAATCAGCCCCAGCATTTT	CASSFSRSGNQPQHF
-	TRBV7-2	TRBJ2-7	many	TGTGCCAGCAGCTTGCGGGGTCTGGGGGACGAGCAGTACTTC	CASSLRGLGDEQYF
TRBD1	TRBV20-1	TRBJ2-7	many	TGCAGTGCGACTGGGACAGGGCTGAGCGAGCAGTACTTC	CSATGTGLSEQYF
-	TRBV9	TRBJ2-7	many	TGTGCCAGCAGCGTAGAGGGCGCTGGCGGTGGGGAGCAGTACTTC	CASSVEGAGGGEQYF
-	TRBV10-3	TRBJ1-1	-	TGTGCCATCAGTAGAAAGGACGGGGGCACTGAAGCTTTCTTT	CAISRKDGGTEAFF
-	TRBV7-2	TRBJ1-4	-	TGTGCCAGCGCCAAGGGACCCCTAAATAATGAAAAACTGTTTTTT	CASAKGPLNNEKLFF
TRBD1	TRBV18	TRBJ1-2	many	TGTGCCAGCTCACCGGGACAGGGGAGCCTCTATGGCTACACCTTC	CASSPGQGSLYGYTF
-	TRBV20-1	TRBJ1-5	-	TGCAGTGCTAGAGATTGGGGGGATCAGCCCCAGCATTTT	CSARDWGDQPQHF
TRBD1	TRBV6-1	TRBJ2-7	many	TGTGCCAGCGAGGGACAGTTCTACGAGCAGTACTTC	CASEGQFYEQYF
-	TRBV6-1	TRBJ2-2	medium-sized	TGTGCCAGTGGGAAGGACACCGGGGAGCTGTTTTTT	CASGKDTGELFF
-	TRBV6-2/TRBV6-3	TRBJ2-5	few	TGTGCCAGTCGAATCCGGGACAAGAGTCTGTCGACCCAGTACTTC	CASRIRDKSLSTQYF
-	TRBV7-2	TRBJ2-7	many	TGTGCCAGCAGCCAAGATACGGGACGCCTCGCCTTC	CASSQDTGRLAF
-	TRBV20-1	TRBJ2-2	many	TGCAGTGCTCGTGGCGGGGTCACCGGGGAGCTGTTTTTT	CSARGGVTGELFF
-	TRBV3-1	TRBJ2-7	many	TGTGCCAGCAGCCATATCAGAAGCTACGAGCAGTACTTC	CASSHIRSYEQYF
-	TRBV30	TRBJ1-1	many	TGTGCCTGGATGGGCAGGGGCGGACTGAACACTGAAGCTTTCTTT	CAWMGRGGLNTEAFF
TRBD2	TRBV29-1	TRBJ2-7	many	TGCAGCGCCGGGAATGGGATAGCGGGAGACGAGCAGTACTTC	CSAGNGIAGDEQYF
TRBD2	TRBV19	TRBJ2-5	many	TGTGCCAGTAAGGGAGGGCAGCTTTATCAAGAGACCCAGTACTTC	CASKGGQLYQETQYF
-	TRBV9	TRBJ1-6	many	TGTGCCAGCAGCGGAGGGGGAACTTCACCCCTCCACTTT	CASSGGGTSPLHF
-	TRBV6-1	TRBJ2-5	many	TGTGCCAGCAGTTGGGGAGAAGAGACCCAGTACTTC	CASSWGEETQYF
TRBD2	TRBV7-2	TRBJ2-3	many	TGTGCCAGCAGCGTACTAGCGGGAGCGGCAGATACGCAGTATTTT	CASSVLAGAADTQYF
-	TRBV20-1	TRBJ1-5	many	TGCAGTGCTACCGGACGTGGGGAACGGTATAGCAATCAGCCCCAGCATTTT	CSATGRGERYSNQPQHF